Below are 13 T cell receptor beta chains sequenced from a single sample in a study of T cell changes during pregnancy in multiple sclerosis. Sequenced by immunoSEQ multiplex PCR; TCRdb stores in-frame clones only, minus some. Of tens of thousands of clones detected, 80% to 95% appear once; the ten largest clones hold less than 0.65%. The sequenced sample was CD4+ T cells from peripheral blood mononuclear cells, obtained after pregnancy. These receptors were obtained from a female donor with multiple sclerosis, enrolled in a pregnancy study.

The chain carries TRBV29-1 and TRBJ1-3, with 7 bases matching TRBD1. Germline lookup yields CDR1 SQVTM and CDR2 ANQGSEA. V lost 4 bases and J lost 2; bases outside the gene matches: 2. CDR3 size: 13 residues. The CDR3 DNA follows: TGCAGCGTTGGGGGGACAGCTGGAAACACCATATATTTT. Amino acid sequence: CSVGGTAGNTIYF.

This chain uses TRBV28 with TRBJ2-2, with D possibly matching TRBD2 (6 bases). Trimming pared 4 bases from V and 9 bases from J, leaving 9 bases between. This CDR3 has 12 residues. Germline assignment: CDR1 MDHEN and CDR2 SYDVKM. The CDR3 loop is CASSWGTWELFF. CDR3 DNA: TGTGCCAGCAGTTGGGGGACTTGGGAGCTGTTTTTT.

This chain's CDR3 is CASSGSRRTNEKLFF. The CDR3 coding sequence is TGTGCCAGCAGCGGGTCTCGAAGGACTAATGAAAAACTGTTTTTT. The chain joins TRBV2 to TRBJ1-4; the D is unclear. Deletions cut 6 bases from V and 2 bases from J, with 13 bases between. This CDR3 has 15 amino acids. Germline assignment: CDR1 SNHLY and CDR2 FYNNEI.

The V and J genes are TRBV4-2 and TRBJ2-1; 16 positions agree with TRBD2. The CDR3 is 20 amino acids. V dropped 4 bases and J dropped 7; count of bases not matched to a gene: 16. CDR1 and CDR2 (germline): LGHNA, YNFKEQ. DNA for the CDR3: TGTGCCAGCAGCCCGAGATACCGAGCGGGACTAGCGGGAGGGCTAAATGAGCAGTTCTTC. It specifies CASSPRYRAGLAGGLNEQFF.

CDR3 protein: CASSRGGEAFF. The CDR3 DNA is TGTGCCAGCAGCAGAGGGGGAGAAGCTTTCTTT. The chain joins TRBV28 to TRBJ1-1, with a possible D match to TRBD1 (6 bases). CDR1 and CDR2 (germline): MDHEN, SYDVKM. The V gene lost 6 bases and the J gene lost 8 bases, with 10 bases spanning the gap. CDR3 length equals 11 residues.

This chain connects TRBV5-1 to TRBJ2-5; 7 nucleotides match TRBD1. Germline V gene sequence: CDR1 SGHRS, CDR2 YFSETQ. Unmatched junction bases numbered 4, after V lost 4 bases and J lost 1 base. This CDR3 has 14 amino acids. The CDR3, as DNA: TGCGCCAGCAGCCCTGACAGGGCCCAAGAGACCCAGTACTTC. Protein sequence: CASSPDRAQETQYF.

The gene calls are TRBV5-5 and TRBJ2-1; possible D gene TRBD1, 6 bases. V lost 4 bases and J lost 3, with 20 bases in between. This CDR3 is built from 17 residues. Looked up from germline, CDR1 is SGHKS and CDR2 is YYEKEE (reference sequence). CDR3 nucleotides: TGTGCCAGCAGCGAACGACAGGTTAATGGCTACTACAATGAGCAGTTCTTC. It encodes CASSERQVNGYYNEQFF.

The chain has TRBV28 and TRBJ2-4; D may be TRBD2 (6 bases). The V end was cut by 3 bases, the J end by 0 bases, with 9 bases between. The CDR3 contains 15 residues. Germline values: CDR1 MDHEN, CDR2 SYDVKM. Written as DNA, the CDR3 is TGTGCCAGCAGTTTCGGCGGGGTAGCCAAAAACATTCAGTACTTC. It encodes CASSFGGVAKNIQYF.

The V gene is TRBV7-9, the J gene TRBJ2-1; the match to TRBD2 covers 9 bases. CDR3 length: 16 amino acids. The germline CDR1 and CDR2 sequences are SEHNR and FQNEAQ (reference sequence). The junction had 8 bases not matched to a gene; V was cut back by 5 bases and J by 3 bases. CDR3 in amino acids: CASSRTAGGLYNEQFF. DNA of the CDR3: TGTGCCAGCAGCCGGACAGCGGGAGGCCTCTACAATGAGCAGTTCTTC.

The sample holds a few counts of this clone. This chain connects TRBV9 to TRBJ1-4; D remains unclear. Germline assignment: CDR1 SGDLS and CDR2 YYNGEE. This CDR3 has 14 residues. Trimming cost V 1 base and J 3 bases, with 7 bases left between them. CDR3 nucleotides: TGTGCCAGCAGCGTATCCCAGTCTAATGAAAAACTGTTTTTT. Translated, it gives CASSVSQSNEKLFF.

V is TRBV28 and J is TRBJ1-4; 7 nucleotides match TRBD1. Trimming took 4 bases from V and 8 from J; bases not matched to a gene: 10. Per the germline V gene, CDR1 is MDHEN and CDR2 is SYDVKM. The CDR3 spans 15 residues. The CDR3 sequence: CASSYWTGGSEKLFF. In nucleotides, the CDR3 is TGTGCCAGCAGTTACTGGACAGGAGGGAGCGAAAAACTGTTTTTT. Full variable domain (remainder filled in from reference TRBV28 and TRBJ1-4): DVKVTQSSRYLVKRTGEKVFLECVQDMDHENMFWYRQDPGLGLRLIYFSYDVKMKEKGDIPEGYSVSREKKERFSLILESASTNQTSMYLCASSYWTGGSEKLFFGSGTQLSVL.

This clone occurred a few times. CDR3 sequence (DNA): TGTGCCAGCAGTGAAAGGGGAGACAGGACGAACACTGAAGCTTTCTTT. It codes for CASSERGDRTNTEAFF. The chain combines TRBV2 with TRBJ1-1; TRBD1 is a possible D gene (6 bases). Germline V CDR1 and CDR2: SNHLY, FYNNEI. This CDR3 region has 16 residues. V was shortened by 2 bases and J by 1 base, with 14 bases between the two germline ends.

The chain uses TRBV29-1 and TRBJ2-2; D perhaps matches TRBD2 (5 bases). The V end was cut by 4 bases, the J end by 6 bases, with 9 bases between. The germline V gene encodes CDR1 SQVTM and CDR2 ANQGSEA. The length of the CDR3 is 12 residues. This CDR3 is CSVVRGSGELFF. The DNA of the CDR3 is TGCAGCGTTGTAAGAGGGTCCGGGGAGCTGTTTTTT.